This passage covers 15 T cell receptor beta chains from one sample sequenced in a study of T-cell reconstitution after alpha-beta-depleted transplantation in children. TCRbeta library preparation incorporated unique molecular identifiers. TCRdb itself ran the PCR reads through MiXCR, one entry per CDR3 protein. The data hold around 70,000 distinct CDR3 sequences, with approximately 10% observed a single time. The source material was PBMCs, sampled before TCRalphabeta/CD19-depleted stem cell transplant. The source is a boy aged 10-17 years with acute myeloid leukemia, due to receive a stem cell transplant.

This clonotype was detected ten times or more. The rearrangement uses TRBV12-3 or TRBV12-4 and TRBJ1-5; a possible D gene is TRBD1 (6 bases). V was clipped by 6 bases and J by 3 bases, with 12 bases between them. The CDR3 is made up of 14 amino acids. The CDR3 DNA reads as TGTGCCAGCAGCCGAGGGGACACCAATCAGCCCCAGCATTTT. Amino acids: CASSRGDTNQPQHF.

There are many counts of this clonotype. The chain is built from TRBV29-1 and TRBJ2-6, with TRBD1 matching 9 bases. Germline V gives CDR1 SQVTM, CDR2 ANQGSEA. The CDR3 runs to 16 residues. Trimming took 7 bases from V and 1 from J; bases not matched to a gene: 8. The chain's CDR3 is CSAGQGLGSGANVLTF. The CDR3 coding sequence is TGCAGCGCTGGACAGGGGCTAGGGTCTGGGGCCAACGTCCTGACTTTC. The whole variable domain, filled in from reference TRBV29-1 and TRBJ2-6, reads SAVISQKPSRDICQRGTSLTIQCQVDSQVTMMFWYRQQPGQSLTLIATANQGSEATYESGFVIDKFPISRPNLTFSTLTVSNMSPEDSSIYLCSAGQGLGSGANVLTFGAGSRLTVL.

This clonotype was recorded only once. Just one base apart from a much larger clone, this may be a read error. The V gene is TRBV20-1, the J gene TRBJ1-1; possibly TRBD1 for D (5 bases). Germline-derived CDR1 and CDR2 are DFQATT and SNEGSKA (reference sequence). The CDR3 extends over 12 amino acids. The CDR3 loop is CSALGGTAEDFF. CDR3 bases: TGCAGTGCCCTCGGGGGGACCGCTGAAGATTTCTTT.

This clonotype was counted at least ten times. The rearrangement links TRBV5-6 to TRBJ2-1; 7 bases are a match to TRBD1. CDR1 and CDR2 from the germline V gene are SGHDT and YYEEEE. Trimming took 4 bases from V and 10 from J; bases not matched to a gene: 11. The CDR3 consists of 14 residues. The CDR3 bases are TGTGCCAGCAGCGCCGTCGCCCCGGACAGGGAGCAGTTCTTC. It yields the protein CASSAVAPDREQFF.

The chain has TRBV6-5 and TRBJ1-5; 7 nucleotides line up with TRBD1. Looked up from germline, CDR1 is MNHEY and CDR2 is SVGAGI. V shed 6 bases, J shed 4 bases, and the junction held 9 bases outside the gene matches. The CDR3 is made up of 15 amino acids. Here the CDR3 reads CASSYVETGNQPQHF. The CDR3 nucleotides are TGTGCCAGCAGCTATGTAGAGACAGGGAATCAGCCCCAGCATTTT.

In this sample, this clonotype turned up many times. The rearrangement joins TRBV25-1 to TRBJ2-3, with a tentative D call TRBD1 (6 bases). From germline, CDR1 is MGHDK and CDR2 SYGVNS. CDR3 length: 17 residues. V dropped 2 bases and J dropped 0 bases, with 15 bases sitting between them. The CDR3 coding sequence is TGTGCCAGCAGTGAAGAACAGGGCCTCTCCAGCACAGATACGCAGTATTTT. Translation gives CASSEEQGLSSTDTQYF.

V is TRBV28 and J is TRBJ2-7, with D perhaps assigned TRBD1 or TRBD2 (5 bases each). Per the germline V gene, CDR1 is MDHEN and CDR2 is SYDVKM. This CDR3 region has 14 residues. V was cut by 6 bases and J by 2 bases, with 14 bases left in between. CDR3 protein: CASRRTRGAYEQYF. The CDR3 region has the DNA TGTGCCAGCAGACGTACTAGAGGGGCCTACGAGCAGTACTTC.

The chain joins TRBV7-6 to TRBJ2-3, with 7 bases identical to TRBD2. The trim removed 8 bases at V and 3 bases at J, leaving 8 bases unmatched. This CDR3 is built from 14 residues. The germline V gene encodes CDR1 SGHVS and CDR2 FNYEAQ. The CDR3 reads CASLEGLHTDTQYF. CDR3 bases: TGTGCCAGCCTTGAGGGACTACATACAGATACGCAGTATTTT.

Notes on this clonotype: The junction departs from the called germline gene at one end, perhaps through a read error. The chain recombines TRBV2 with TRBJ1-1; 10 bases are a match to TRBD1. This CDR3 comprises 19 residues. CDR1 and CDR2 (germline): SNHLY, FYNNEI. The CDR3 sequence: CTSNKRHGTGVSMNTEAFF. The CDR3 coding sequence is TGTACCAGCAATAAACGACACGGGACAGGGGTCTCAATGAACACTGAAGCTTTCTTT.

This clonotype was detected ten times or more. The chain recombines TRBV12-3 or TRBV12-4 with TRBJ2-7; D is unresolved. The CDR3 runs to 13 residues. Trimming removed 3 bases from V and 3 bases from J, with 9 bases in between. The CDR3 DNA follows: TGTGCCAGCAGTTTTCCCCCATTCTACGAGCAGTACTTC. This encodes CASSFPPFYEQYF.

This clonotype was picked up many times. CDR3 sequence (DNA): TGTGCCACGGCGTGGGTCATGAACACTGAAGCTTTCTTT. It is translated as CATAWVMNTEAFF. V usage is TRBV12-3 or TRBV12-4 and J usage is TRBJ1-1, with D unclear. V was shortened by 10 bases and J by 0 bases, with 12 bases between the two germline ends. This CDR3 contains 13 residues.

Only a few counts were recorded for this clonotype. The rearrangement joins TRBV29-1 to TRBJ1-2; a possible D gene is TRBD1 (6 bases). The CDR3 totals 14 residues. Germline loops: CDR1 SQVTM, CDR2 ANQGSEA. V shed 4 bases and J shed 8 bases, with 20 bases lying between them. Here the CDR3 DNA reads TGCAGCGTTGTGGGAGGTTACAGGGACGACGGCTACACCTTC. Residues: CSVVGGYRDDGYTF. The entire variable domain, with the rest obtained from reference TRBV29-1 and TRBJ1-2, is as follows: SAVISQKPSRDICQRGTSLTIQCQVDSQVTMMFWYRQQPGQSLTLIATANQGSEATYESGFVIDKFPISRPNLTFSTLTVSNMSPEDSSIYLCSVVGGYRDDGYTFGSGTRLTVV.

In this sample, this clonotype turned up many times. The chain carries TRBV5-1 and TRBJ1-6, with a weak D call TRBD1 (6 bases). Germline CDR1 reads SGHRS; CDR2 reads YFSETQ. The germline V and J ends were trimmed by 4 bases and 6 bases, with 8 bases remaining between them. The CDR3 sequence is 13 residues long. CDR3 bases: TGCGCCAGCAGCCCGGACAGTAATTCACCCCTCCACTTT. Protein: CASSPDSNSPLHF.

This clonotype came up many times. V is TRBV9 and J is TRBJ2-6, with 8 bases identical to TRBD1. V gave up 3 bases and J gave up 4 bases; unmatched junction bases: 3. Germline V lookup: CDR1 SGDLS, CDR2 YYNGEE. The CDR3 sequence is 15 residues long. CDR3 nucleotide sequence: TGTGCCAGCAGCGGTGACAGGGGCGGGGCCAACGTCCTGACTTTC. Its protein product is CASSGDRGGANVLTF.

This clonotype was seen many times. V is TRBV4-2 and J is TRBJ1-6; 7 nucleotides align to TRBD1. This CDR3 comprises 14 residues. CDR1 is LGHNA, CDR2 YNFKEQ, per germline. V lost 4 bases and J lost 8; bases outside the gene matches: 5. The CDR3 sequence is CASSPGGEYSPLHF. The CDR3 DNA reads as TGTGCCAGCAGCCCAGGGGGGGAGTATTCACCCCTCCACTTT.